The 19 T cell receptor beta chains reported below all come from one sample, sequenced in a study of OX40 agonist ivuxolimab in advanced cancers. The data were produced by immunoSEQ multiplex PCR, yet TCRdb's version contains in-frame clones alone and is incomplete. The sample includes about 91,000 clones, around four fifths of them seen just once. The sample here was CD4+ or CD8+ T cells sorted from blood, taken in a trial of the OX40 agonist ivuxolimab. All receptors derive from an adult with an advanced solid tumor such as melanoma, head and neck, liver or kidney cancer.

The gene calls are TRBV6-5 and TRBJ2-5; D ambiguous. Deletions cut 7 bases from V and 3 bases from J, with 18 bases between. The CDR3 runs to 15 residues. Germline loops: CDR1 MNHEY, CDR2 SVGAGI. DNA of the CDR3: TGTGCCAGCACCCCTAAAGGCGGTAGCAAAGAGACCCAGTACTTC. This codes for CASTPKGGSKETQYF.

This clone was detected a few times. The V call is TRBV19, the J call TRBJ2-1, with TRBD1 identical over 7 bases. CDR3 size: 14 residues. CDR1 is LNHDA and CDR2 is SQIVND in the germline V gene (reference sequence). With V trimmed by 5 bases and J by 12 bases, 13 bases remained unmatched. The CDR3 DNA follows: TGTGCCAGTAGTCTCCCGGGACAGCCTGTAGGGCAGTTCTTC. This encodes CASSLPGQPVGQFF.

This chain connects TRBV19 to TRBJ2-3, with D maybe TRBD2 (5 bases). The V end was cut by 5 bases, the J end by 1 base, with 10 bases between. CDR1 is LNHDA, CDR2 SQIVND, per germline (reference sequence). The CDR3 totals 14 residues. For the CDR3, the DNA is TGTGCCAGTAGTTCAAGCGGAGGCACAGATACGCAGTATTTT. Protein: CASSSSGGTDTQYF.

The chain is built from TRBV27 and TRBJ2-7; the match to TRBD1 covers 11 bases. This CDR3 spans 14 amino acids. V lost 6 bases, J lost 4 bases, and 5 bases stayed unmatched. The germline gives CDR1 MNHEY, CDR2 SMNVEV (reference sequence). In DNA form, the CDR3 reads TGTGCCAGCAGGTGGACAGGGGGCGCGTACGAGCAGTACTTC. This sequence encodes CASRWTGGAYEQYF.

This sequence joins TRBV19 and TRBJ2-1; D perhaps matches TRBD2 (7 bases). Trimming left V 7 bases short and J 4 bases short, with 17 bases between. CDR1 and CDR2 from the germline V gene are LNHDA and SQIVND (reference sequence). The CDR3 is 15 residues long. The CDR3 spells CASTSRGAGYNEQFF. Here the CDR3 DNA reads TGTGCCAGTACGAGTCGGGGGGCGGGTTACAATGAGCAGTTCTTC.

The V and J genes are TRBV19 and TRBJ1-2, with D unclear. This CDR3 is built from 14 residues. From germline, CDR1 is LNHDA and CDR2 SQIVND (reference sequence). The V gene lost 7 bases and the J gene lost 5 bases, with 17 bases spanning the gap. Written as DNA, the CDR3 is TGTGCCAGTACCCCGGACGGGTATGGGTATGGCTACACCTTC. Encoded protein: CASTPDGYGYGYTF.

CDR3 nucleotide sequence: TGTGCCACCATACAGGGAACAAAAGGGGACTATGGCTACACCTTC. Its translation is CATIQGTKGDYGYTF. The rearrangement links TRBV10-3 to TRBJ1-2; possible D gene TRBD1, 6 bases. V lost 10 bases and J 3 bases, leaving 21 bases between the germline ends. From germline, CDR1 is ENHRY and CDR2 SYGVKD. CDR3 length: 15 residues.

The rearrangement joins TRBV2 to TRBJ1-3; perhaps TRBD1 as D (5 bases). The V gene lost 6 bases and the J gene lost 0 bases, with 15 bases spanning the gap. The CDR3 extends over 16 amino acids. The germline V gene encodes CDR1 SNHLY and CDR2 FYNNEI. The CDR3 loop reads CASRPRETRSGNTIYF. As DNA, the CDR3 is TGTGCCAGCAGGCCCAGGGAAACTCGCTCTGGAAACACCATATATTTT.

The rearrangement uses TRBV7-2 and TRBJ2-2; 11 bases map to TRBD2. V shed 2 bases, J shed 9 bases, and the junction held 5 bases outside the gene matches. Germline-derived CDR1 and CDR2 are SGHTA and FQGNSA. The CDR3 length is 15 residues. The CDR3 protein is CASSLHSGGARELFF. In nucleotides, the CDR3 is TGTGCCAGCAGCTTACATAGCGGGGGGGCCCGGGAGCTGTTTTTT.

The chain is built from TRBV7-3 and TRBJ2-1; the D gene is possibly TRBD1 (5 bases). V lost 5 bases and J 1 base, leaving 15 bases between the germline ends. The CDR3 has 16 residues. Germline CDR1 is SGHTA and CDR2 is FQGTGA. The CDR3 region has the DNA TGTGCCAGCAGCGACACAGGTCCTCGGTCCTACAATGAGCAGTTCTTC. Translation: CASSDTGPRSYNEQFF.

The chain's CDR3 is CASSFSGGVNYGYTF. CDR3 coding DNA: TGTGCCAGCAGCTTCTCAGGGGGTGTTAACTATGGCTACACCTTC. The chain uses TRBV7-9 and TRBJ1-2, with TRBD1 matching 7 bases. The CDR3 runs to 15 residues. The germline V gene encodes CDR1 SEHNR and CDR2 FQNEAQ (reference sequence). J lost 1 base, V lost 3 bases, and 5 bases had no gene match.

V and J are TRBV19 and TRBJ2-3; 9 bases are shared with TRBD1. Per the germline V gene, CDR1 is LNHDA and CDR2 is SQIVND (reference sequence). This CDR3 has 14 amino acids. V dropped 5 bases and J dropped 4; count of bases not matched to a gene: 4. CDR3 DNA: TGTGCCAGTAGTGGGGGACAGGGAGCAGATACGCAGTATTTT. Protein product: CASSGGQGADTQYF.

The CDR3 sequence is CASSQEGQGFEKLFF. As DNA, the CDR3 is TGCGCCAGCAGCCAAGAGGGACAGGGGTTTGAAAAACTGTTTTTT. The V and J genes are TRBV4-3 and TRBJ1-4; 10 nucleotides line up with TRBD1. This CDR3 is built from 15 residues. J gave up 7 bases and V 0 bases, and 2 bases lay outside the gene matches. Germline lookup yields CDR1 LGHNA and CDR2 YSLEER.

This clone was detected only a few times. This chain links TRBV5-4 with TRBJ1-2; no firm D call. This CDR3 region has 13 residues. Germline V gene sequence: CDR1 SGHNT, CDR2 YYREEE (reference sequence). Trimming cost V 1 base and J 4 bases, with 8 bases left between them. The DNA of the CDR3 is TGTGCCAGCAGCTTGCCTGGGTCCTATGGCTACACCTTC. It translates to CASSLPGSYGYTF. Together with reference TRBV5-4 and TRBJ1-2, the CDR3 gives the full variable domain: ETGVTQSPTHLIKTRGQQVTLRCSSQSGHNTVSWYQQALGQGPQFIFQYYREEENGRGNFPPRFSGLQFPNYSSELNVNALELDDSALYLCASSLPGSYGYTFGSGTRLTVV.

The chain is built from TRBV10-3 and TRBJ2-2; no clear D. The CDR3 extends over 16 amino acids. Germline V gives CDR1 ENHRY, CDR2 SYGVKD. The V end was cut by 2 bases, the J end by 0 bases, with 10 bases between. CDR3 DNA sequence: TGTGCCATCAGTGAGCGAACCCCAGCGAACACCGGGGAGCTGTTTTTT. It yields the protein CAISERTPANTGELFF.

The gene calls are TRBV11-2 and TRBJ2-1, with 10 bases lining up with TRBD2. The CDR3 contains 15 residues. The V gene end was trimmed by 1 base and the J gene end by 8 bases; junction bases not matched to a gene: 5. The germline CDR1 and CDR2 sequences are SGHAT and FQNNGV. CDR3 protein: CASSLGILAGHEQFF. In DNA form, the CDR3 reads TGTGCCAGCAGCTTAGGGATACTAGCGGGACATGAGCAGTTCTTC. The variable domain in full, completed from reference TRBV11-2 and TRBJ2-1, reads EAGVAQSPRYKIIEKRQSVAFWCNPISGHATLYWYQQILGQGPKLLIQFQNNGVVDDSQLPKDRFSAERLKGVDSTLKIQPAKLEDSAVYLCASSLGILAGHEQFFGPGTRLTVL.

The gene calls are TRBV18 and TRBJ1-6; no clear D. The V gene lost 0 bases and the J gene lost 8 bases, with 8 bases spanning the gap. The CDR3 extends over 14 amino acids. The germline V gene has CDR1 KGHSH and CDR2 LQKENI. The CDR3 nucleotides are TGTGCCAGCTCACCACCAGCCCGGGATTCACCCCTCCACTTT. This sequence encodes CASSPPARDSPLHF. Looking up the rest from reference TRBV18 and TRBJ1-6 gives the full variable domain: NAGVMQNPRHLVRRRGQEARLRCSPMKGHSHVYWYRQLPEEGLKFMVYLQKENIIDESGMPKERFSAEFPKEGPSILRIQQVVRGDSAAYFCASSPPARDSPLHFGNGTRLTVT.

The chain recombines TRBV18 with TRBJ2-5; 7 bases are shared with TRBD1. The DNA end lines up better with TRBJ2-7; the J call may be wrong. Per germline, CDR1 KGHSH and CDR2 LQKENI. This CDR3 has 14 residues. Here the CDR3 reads CASSPDGTVYEQYF. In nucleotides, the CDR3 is TGTGCCAGCTCACCCGACGGGACAGTCTACGAGCAGTACTTC.

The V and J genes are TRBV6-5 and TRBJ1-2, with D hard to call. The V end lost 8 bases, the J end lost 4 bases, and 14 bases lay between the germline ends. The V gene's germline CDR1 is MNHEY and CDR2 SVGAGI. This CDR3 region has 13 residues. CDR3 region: CASRSGNPYGYTF. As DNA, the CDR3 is TGTGCCAGCCGGTCCGGGAATCCCTATGGCTACACCTTC.